This T cell receptor (beta chain) was identified in a study of CD8+ T cells in alopecia areata. The sample's treatment: oral pan-JAK inhibitor, 5-10 mg twice daily. Samples from alopecia areata patients were lesional scalp punch biopsies and peripheral blood. With regard to this clone: Its antigen is unknown.

This CDR3 has 14 residues. Germline assignment: CDR1 MNHNS and CDR2 SASEGT. Trimming shortened V by 2 bases and J by 2 bases, and 9 bases separated the two germline ends. Sequencing templates came from extracted RNA that was reverse transcribed into cDNA. Clones were read by immunoSEQ multiplex PCR, and TCRdb kept only the in-frame ones, dropping some. The table includes 130,000 to 150,000 clones, 65% to 90% detected once. Study-wide findings and caveats: Amid tofacitinib therapy, many expanded lesional clones stayed present in scalp and blood.

Sample: CD8+ T cells sorted from blood, taken at week 4, from a patient treated with tofacitinib. The J gene is TRBJ2-5, the V gene TRBV6-1, with D perhaps TRBD2 (6 bases). This sequence was found in a human donor with alopecia areata. The CDR3 protein is CASSELGGQETQYF. As DNA, the CDR3 is TGTGCCAGCAGTGAACTGGGGGGTCAAGAGACCCAGTACTTC.